This TCR beta chain was sequenced for a study of shared clonotypes between healthy human individuals (dated by TCRdb to the early 2020s). Notes on the research overall: The cohort included three men and a couple of women between 18 and 49 years of age. For each donor, CD4 naive and CD4 memory were each given three plates, CD8 naive was given two plates, and CD8 memory was given one plate. To increase sequencing depth and limit assay-specific biases, TCR repertoire library preparation and sequencing were carried out by different laboratories using diverse techniques. The study deeply sequenced blood TCR repertoires of several healthy adults to estimate repertoire size and the extent of clonotype sharing between individuals. Each donor's leukapheresis produced roughly between roughly 0.94 and 9.5 billion PBMCs. The paper's findings and limits, for the study overall: Compared with non-shared clonotypes, clonotypes shared by all four sorted-subset donors had higher generation probabilities. Estimated clonotype richness was generally larger for naive than for memory subsets. Pairwise subsampling led to the expectation that sequencing depth would affect the degree of clonotype sharing among donors. The small number of donors limited the genetic and exposure-history diversity represented. Only blood was sampled, and tissue TCR repertoires likely differ from those in blood. Around 5% of naive CD4, approximately 3.7% of naive CD8, approximately 2% of memory CD4, and more than 0.35% of memory CD8 clonotypes were shared across a few donors. Even with the large sequencing depth, rarefaction of the sorted-subset datasets indicated that sequencing was incomplete.

Using the deep immunoSEQ assay, TCR CDR3 regions were amplified from genomic DNA by multiplex PCR. For each cell subset, the extracted genomic DNA was distributed evenly across all wells of several immunoSEQ 96-well plates, and each plate served as one replicate. For sorted subsets, around 200 ng genomic DNA, equal to tens of thousands of T cell genomes, was loaded into each replicate PCR. Purified libraries were quantified with a Qubit 3.0 fluorometer, sized on a Bioanalyzer 2100, and re-quantified with the KAPA Library Quantification kit. Every immunoSEQ 96-well plate was sequenced on a separate single-read 150-cycle Illumina NextSeq 550 flow cell. Regarding the original processing steps: Because the immunoSEQ output held only junctional sequences and lacked quality scores, the filtering could not match the filtering applied to full-length reads. Sequences were annotated with PyIR, a Python wrapper for IgBLAST v1.9, and V/J genes and CDR3 were assigned using IMGT germline references. Any read was removed if the V/J assignment was weak (E-value above 1e-6), the CDR3 was missing, or the read contained stop codons, out-of-frame junctions, or ambiguous translated residues. V3J clonotypes were defined as sequences sharing an identical inferred V gene, J gene, and CDR3 amino acid sequence. Percentage overlap between repertoires was calculated by dividing the number of shared unique clonotypes by the size of the smaller repertoire. Three approaches were used to assess repertoire richness: RTK rarefaction, the Chao1 estimator, and Recon v2.1 estimates of unobserved clonotypes. For all TCRbeta clonotypes obtained by the gDNA method from a few donors, generation probabilities were computed with OLGA. Imported from immuneACCESS, the table was reduced by TCRdb to in-frame sequences with V and J called. These copies leave out some clones; in studies compared against another copy, an unresolved V gene accounts for under half, and the cause of the remainder is not known. V and J calls and clone size are those listed in that table; D and trimming were worked out from the DNA. The sample has about 1 million clones on record, 65% to 75% of them singletons. About 1.5% of the sample lies in the top ten.

The donors were healthy, HIV-negative adults with no recently reported acute infections or vaccinations. Only Caucasian adults living in Nashville, Tennessee, USA were represented among the donors. CD4+ T cells were enriched by magnetic negative selection, after which naive cells were positively selected on CD45RA and the negative fraction was taken as the memory subset. Blood was obtained by leukapheresis, after which PBMCs were separated by Ficoll-Histopaque density gradient centrifugation and cryopreserved in liquid nitrogen vapor phase. Analytical flow cytometry was used to check the purity and quantity of every magnetically sorted T cell population. Genomic DNA was isolated from every sorted fraction and measured by UV absorbance on a Nanodrop 2000c. This clone has only a few counts. The target of this receptor is not known. No qualities accompany the bases; no much larger clone lies one base away.

Trimming takes 4 bases from V and 3 bases from J, and the germline ends sit 17 bases apart. The cysteine opens and the phenylalanine closes a CDR3 of 17 amino acids. Only the CDR3 part of the read is kept: 51 bases, read in frame from the first base. The germline V gene yields SGHRS for CDR1 and YFSETQ for CDR2. The receptor chain draws on TRBV5-1 and TRBJ1-6, and TRBD1 may be the D gene, going by 5 matching bases. The sequenced material came from memory CD4+ T cells sorted from blood. The sample's cell subset or site label is to be understood as: CD45RA-negative fraction. This receptor was obtained from a man younger than 30 in good health. The sequenced DNA: TGCGCCAGCAGCCTTGGGCGGGGGACTCTCTATAATTCACCCCTCCACTTT. Protein translation: CASSLGRGTLYNSPLHF.